The rows below give T cell receptor beta chains drawn from one sample of a study of shared clonotypes between healthy human individuals. Here immunoSEQ multiplex PCR was the method, and the copy in TCRdb shows in-frame clones only, minus some. The sample has 2 million to 2.5 million clones; more than 90% are singletons. Sequencing used naive CD4+ T cells sorted from blood. Receptor source: a man in his late teens or twenties in good health. Each CDR3 is given with its conserved first and last residue. Fields, in order: CDR3 length, D gene, J gene, clone size, V gene, CDR3 protein, CDR3 DNA. D genes are given only for firm matches. Rows give clone size only sometimes, using once, few, many, or a class for an expanded clone.

15 TRBD1 TRBJ1-6 - TRBV6-4 CASSDFPGQGSPLHF TGTGCCAGCAGTGATTTCCCAGGACAGGGATCACCCCTCCACTTT
14 - TRBJ1-2 - TRBV5-1 CASSFEGTNYGYTF TGCGCCAGCAGCTTTGAGGGGACCAACTATGGCTACACCTTC
11 - TRBJ1-2 - TRBV5-4 CASSDSYGYTF TGTGCCAGTTCCGATTCCTATGGCTACACCTTC
11 - TRBJ2-3 - TRBV28 CASSPKDTQYF TGTGCCAGCAGTCCGAAAGATACGCAGTATTTT
15 - TRBJ2-2 - TRBV5-1 CASSLTPPNTGELFF TGCGCCAGCAGCTTGACACCCCCGAACACCGGGGAGCTGTTTTTT
16 - TRBJ2-7 - TRBV21-1 CASSKARDPSSYEQYF TGTGCCAGCAGCAAAGCAAGGGACCCGAGCTCCTACGAGCAGTACTTC
13 - TRBJ2-1 - TRBV5-1 CASRPDSYNEQFF TGCGCCAGCAGGCCCGACAGTTACAATGAGCAGTTCTTC
13 - TRBJ2-7 - TRBV10-2 CASSDPASWEQYF TGCGCCAGCAGTGACCCTGCCAGTTGGGAGCAGTACTTC
13 - TRBJ2-7 - TRBV11-3 CASSLGGGYEQYF TGTGCCAGCAGCCTAGGGGGGGGCTACGAGCAGTACTTC
19 TRBD1 TRBJ1-4 - TRBV27 CASSPGTGQGVATNEKLFF TGTGCCAGCAGTCCCGGAACGGGACAGGGGGTTGCAACTAATGAAAAACTGTTTTTT
14 TRBD1 TRBJ1-4 - TRBV4-3 CASSQGQGNEKLFF TGCGCCAGCAGCCAGGGACAGGGAAATGAAAAACTGTTTTTT
14 - TRBJ1-6 - TRBV28 CASSLPDGNSPLHF TGTGCCAGCAGTCTCCCGGACGGGAATTCACCCCTCCACTTT
15 TRBD2 TRBJ2-5 - TRBV7-9 CASSLSGSAGETQYF TGTGCCAGCAGCTTAAGCGGGAGCGCTGGTGAGACCCAGTACTTC
15 TRBD1 TRBJ2-5 - TRBV6-6 CASSRPGTGRETQYF TGTGCCAGCAGCCGTCCCGGGACAGGGCGGGAGACCCAGTACTTC
16 - TRBJ1-5 - TRBV28 CASINSAGYSNQPQHF TGTGCCAGCATCAATTCCGCAGGGTATAGCAATCAGCCCCAGCATTTT
13 - TRBJ2-1 - TRBV9 CASSVGSYNEQFF TGTGCCAGCAGCGTAGGCTCCTACAATGAGCAGTTCTTC
16 TRBD1 TRBJ1-5 - TRBV7-8 CASSLTSTGGNQPQHF TGTGCCAGCAGCTTAACCTCTACAGGGGGCAATCAGCCCCAGCATTTT
12 - TRBJ2-6 - TRBV5-1 CASSLALNVLTF TGCGCCAGCAGCTTGGCCCTCAACGTCCTGACTTTC
14 - TRBJ1-1 once TRBV9 CASSVSGWRSEAFF TGTGCCAGCAGCGTAAGTGGGTGGAGGTCTGAAGCTTTCTTT
11 - TRBJ2-1 - TRBV14 CASITNNEQFF TGTGCCAGCATTACAAACAATGAGCAGTTCTTC
16 TRBD2 TRBJ2-1 - TRBV7-2 CASSLSSLAGVLTGFF TGTGCCAGCAGCTTATCGTCACTAGCGGGAGTTCTGACGGGGTTCTTC
15 - TRBJ2-5 once TRBV5-4 CASSLGQQIQETQYF TGTGCCAGCAGCTTGGGACAGCAAATCCAAGAGACCCAGTACTTC
10 - TRBJ2-3 - TRBV6-1 CASTADTQYF TGTGCCAGCACTGCAGATACGCAGTATTTT
14 - TRBJ2-7 - TRBV6-1 CASSSRTGYYEQYF TGTGCCAGCAGTTCAAGGACGGGGTACTACGAGCAGTACTTC
13 - TRBJ2-3 - TRBV19 CATGRGSTDTQYF TGTGCAACGGGGCGGGGTAGCACAGATACGCAGTATTTT
16 TRBD2 TRBJ2-3 - TRBV2 CASSYLAGGVTDTQYF TGTGCCAGCAGCTACTTAGCGGGAGGGGTCACAGATACGCAGTATTTT
14 - TRBJ1-4 - TRBV28 CASSDGQPGEKLFF TGTGCCAGCAGTGACGGCCAACCGGGGGAAAAACTGTTTTTT
19 TRBD1 TRBJ2-2 - TRBV6-9 CASSYTILTGDTNTGELFF TGTGCCAGCAGTTACACAATATTAACAGGGGACACGAACACCGGGGAGCTGTTTTTT
16 - TRBJ2-1 - TRBV30 CAWSVIDPYTYNEQFF TGTGCCTGGAGTGTAATAGACCCTTATACTTACAATGAGCAGTTCTTC
15 - TRBJ1-2 few TRBV16 CASSQSGRKVQGYTF TGTGCCAGCAGCCAATCCGGTAGGAAGGTTCAGGGCTACACCTTC
15 - TRBJ1-2 - TRBV28 CASLRAGGWSYGYTF TGTGCCAGCCTACGAGCTGGGGGTTGGAGCTATGGCTACACCTTC
13 - TRBJ2-5 - TRBV5-1 CASSLADGSEQYF TGCGCCAGCAGCTTGGCCGATGGATCTGAGCAGTACTTC
12 - TRBJ2-5 - TRBV11-2 CASSLGQETQYF TGTGCCAGCAGCTTAGGCCAAGAGACCCAGTACTTC
15 - TRBJ1-3 - TRBV27 CAVRPAGGNGNTIYF TGTGCCGTCAGGCCGGCCGGGGGCAATGGAAACACCATATATTTT
12 - TRBJ1-1 once TRBV30 CAWDPFDTEAFF TGTGCCTGGGACCCATTTGACACTGAAGCTTTCTTT
12 - TRBJ2-7 - TRBV28 CASSALAHEQYF TGTGCCAGCTCTGCCCTCGCCCACGAGCAGTACTTC